This record covers a single T cell receptor (beta chain). Antigen: not known. The CDR3 extends over 12 amino acids. Germline assignment: CDR1 SQVTM and CDR2 ANQGSEA. Trimming left V 7 bases short and J 3 bases short, with 13 bases between. The data belong to a study of cytomegalovirus exposure and HLA in healthy donors. Whole-study results and caveats: Per a prior analysis, the majority of TCR beta V segments were productive roughly 87% or roughly 30% of the time.

PCR was performed using 60 Vbeta and 13 Jbeta primers. Sequenced by immunoSEQ multiplex PCR; TCRdb stores in-frame clones only, minus some. The sample comprises under 150,000 clones, roughly 79% of which are singletons, and about 2.9% rests with the top ten. The sequenced sample was PBMCs. This sequence originates from a boy aged 2-9 years in good health and CMV-seronegative. This sequence joins TRBV29-1 and TRBJ2-7, with D uncertain. CDR3 protein: CSACSGGYEQYF. The CDR3 DNA reads as TGCAGCGCCTGTAGTGGCGGCTACGAGCAGTACTTC.